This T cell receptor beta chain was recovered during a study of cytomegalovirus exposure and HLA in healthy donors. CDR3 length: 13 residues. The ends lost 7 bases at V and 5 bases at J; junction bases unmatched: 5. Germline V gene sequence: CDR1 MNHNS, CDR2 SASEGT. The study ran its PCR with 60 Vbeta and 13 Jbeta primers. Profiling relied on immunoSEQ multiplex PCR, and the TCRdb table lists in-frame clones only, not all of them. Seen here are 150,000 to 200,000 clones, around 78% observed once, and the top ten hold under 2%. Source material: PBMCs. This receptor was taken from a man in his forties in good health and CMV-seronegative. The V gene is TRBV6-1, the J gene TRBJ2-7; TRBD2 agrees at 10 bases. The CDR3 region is CASILAGEDEQYV. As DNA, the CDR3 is TGTGCCAGCATTCTAGCGGGAGAGGACGAGCAGTACGTC.